The 22 T cell receptor beta chains in this list originate from one sample, sequenced in a study of radiotherapy plus CTLA-4 blockade in lung cancer. Some clones are missing from TCRdb's copy, which holds only in-frame ones; the method was immunoSEQ multiplex PCR. There are 65,000 to 90,000 clones in the sample; approximately 86% occur only once, and about 0.95% lies in the top ten. The material was peripheral blood, obtained from a patient treated with radiotherapy plus ipilimumab. The receptors come from a human donor with non-small cell lung cancer who had stable disease on radiotherapy plus ipilimumab.

This clone was seen only once. The chain joins TRBV6-5 to TRBJ1-1; D perhaps matches TRBD1 (5 bases). Germline lookup yields CDR1 MNHEY and CDR2 SVGAGI. This CDR3 region has 15 residues. V lost 2 bases, J lost 4 bases, and 14 bases lay in between. DNA for the CDR3: TGTGCCAGCAGTTACGGTCCAGGGAGGTCCACTGAAGCTTTCTTT. Protein: CASSYGPGRSTEAFF.

This rearrangement joins TRBV19 to TRBJ2-3; 7 bases line up with TRBD1. The trim removed 7 bases at V and 3 bases at J, leaving 7 bases unmatched. Germline V lookup: CDR1 LNHDA, CDR2 SQIVND (reference sequence). CDR3 length: 14 amino acids. CDR3 loop: CASNPGGRTDTQYF. CDR3 DNA sequence: TGTGCCAGTAATCCAGGGGGAAGGACAGATACGCAGTATTTT.

The gene calls are TRBV18 and TRBJ1-1; D not certain. This CDR3 contains 15 residues. Trimming pared 2 bases from V and 4 bases from J, leaving 14 bases between. Germline CDR1 reads KGHSH; CDR2 reads LQKENI. The CDR3 bases are TGTGCCAGCTCACCATATAATACAGAGGGCACTGAAGCTTTCTTT. This translates into CASSPYNTEGTEAFF.

This clone was found a few times. This chain uses TRBV7-2 with TRBJ2-7; D gene unclear. Germline V lookup: CDR1 SGHTA, CDR2 FQGNSA. The CDR3 loop spans 15 amino acids. V lost 3 bases and J 2 bases, leaving 14 bases between the germline ends. CDR3 sequence reads: CASSFDPQDAYEQYF. CDR3 nucleotides: TGTGCCAGCAGCTTTGACCCCCAGGACGCCTACGAGCAGTACTTC.

V gene TRBV5-4 combines with J gene TRBJ1-2; weak D call: TRBD1 (5 bases). The CDR3 runs to 15 residues. V was shortened by 0 bases and J by 4 bases, with 13 bases between the two germline ends. Germline V gene data show CDR1 as SGHNT and CDR2 as YYREEE (reference sequence). CDR3 in amino acids: CASSLVQGRPYGYTF. The CDR3 DNA reads TGTGCCAGCAGCTTGGTCCAGGGTAGGCCCTATGGCTACACCTTC.

The chain combines TRBV30 with TRBJ2-1; the match to TRBD2 covers 7 bases. Trimming took 0 bases from V and 5 from J; bases not matched to a gene: 7. From germline, CDR1 is GTSNPN and CDR2 SVGIG (reference sequence). The CDR3 consists of 15 residues. The CDR3 loop is CAWSVRAGTDNEQFF. Here the CDR3 DNA reads TGTGCCTGGAGTGTACGAGCGGGAACCGACAATGAGCAGTTCTTC.

As for this clone: Mismatch with germline at one junction end may stem from a read error. The V gene is TRBV7-3, the J gene TRBJ2-6; D gene ambiguous. Germline V gives CDR1 SGHTA, CDR2 FQGTGA. This CDR3 region has 15 residues. The CDR3 loop reads CASGLISSGANVLTF. The CDR3 DNA sequence: TGTGCCAGCGGCTTAATAAGCTCTGGGGCCAACGTCCTGACTTTC.

The chain recombines TRBV2 with TRBJ1-4; 7 bases agree with TRBD1. The CDR3 runs 15 residues. Germline lookup yields CDR1 SNHLY and CDR2 FYNNEI. V gave up 6 bases and J gave up 5 bases; unmatched junction bases: 9. The CDR3 DNA sequence: TGTGCCAGCAGGGGGGACAGCCGAATAAATGAAAAACTGTTTTTT. Translation gives CASRGDSRINEKLFF. Based on the CDR3 plus reference TRBV2 and TRBJ1-4, the full variable domain is EPEVTQTPSHQVTQMGQEVILRCVPISNHLYFYWYRQILGQKVEFLVSFYNNEISEKSEIFDDQFSVERPDGSNFTLKIRSTKLEDSAMYFCASRGDSRINEKLFFGSGTQLSVL.

The CDR3 spells CASSEGAIQYF. The CDR3 nucleotides are TGTGCCAGCAGTGAGGGTGCAATTCAGTACTTC. The chain recombines TRBV11-1 with TRBJ2-4, with D tentatively TRBD2 (5 bases). Germline CDR1 and CDR2: SGHAT and FQDESV (reference sequence). The V end was cut by 6 bases, the J end by 10 bases, with 10 bases between. The CDR3 extends over 11 amino acids. Supplemented by reference TRBV11-1 and TRBJ2-4, the full variable domain reads EAEVAQSPRYKITEKSQAVAFWCDPISGHATLYWYRQILGQGPELLVQFQDESVVDDSQLPKDRFSAERLKGVDSTLKIQPAELGDSAMYLCASSEGAIQYFGAGTRLSVL.

The rearrangement uses TRBV30 and TRBJ2-5; no clear D gene. The V and J ends lost 4 bases and 2 bases respectively, with 14 bases between them. This CDR3 spans 14 amino acids. Germline V gene sequence: CDR1 GTSNPN, CDR2 SVGIG (reference sequence). In nucleotides, the CDR3 is TGTGCCTGGAACCCCGACTCCCATCAAGAGACCCAGTACTTC. Its translation is CAWNPDSHQETQYF.

The V gene is TRBV28, the J gene TRBJ1-2; D ambiguous. The V end lost 4 bases, the J end lost 7 bases, and 10 bases lay between the germline ends. CDR1 and CDR2 (germline): MDHEN, SYDVKM. This CDR3 contains 12 residues. The CDR3 here is CASSSTISGYTF. CDR3 sequence (DNA): TGTGCCAGCAGTTCCACGATTTCTGGCTACACCTTC.

The chain combines TRBV18 with TRBJ2-1; unclear D gene. Trimming took off 5 bases at V and 9 bases at J, with 17 bases between the two ends. Germline CDR1 reads KGHSH; CDR2 reads LQKENI. The CDR3 totals 14 residues. CDR3 protein: CASSGPPKAPEQFF. The CDR3 coding sequence is TGTGCCAGCTCAGGGCCCCCCAAGGCCCCTGAGCAGTTCTTC.

Judged by abundance, this clone is medium-sized. CDR3 bases: TGTGCCAGTAGTAGCCTGGGACAGGGGGGGTCCGGGCCCCAGCATTTT. Translating it yields CASSSLGQGGSGPQHF. The V and J genes are TRBV19 and TRBJ1-5; the match to TRBD1 covers 11 bases. Per the germline V gene, CDR1 is LNHDA and CDR2 is SQIVND (reference sequence). The CDR3 is 16 residues long. V dropped 4 bases and J dropped 9; count of bases not matched to a gene: 11.

The chain couples TRBV9 to TRBJ2-5; D tentatively fits TRBD1 or TRBD2 (6 bases each). From germline, CDR1 is SGDLS and CDR2 YYNGEE. V lost 10 bases and J 4 bases, leaving 29 bases between the germline ends. The CDR3 is made up of 17 amino acids. The CDR3 DNA reads TGTGCCCGCCGCCGGGGGCTCGCGGGTGGGGGCGGAGAGACCCAGTACTTC. It codes for CARRRGLAGGGGETQYF.

V gene TRBV7-9 combines with J gene TRBJ1-1; 9 bases agree with TRBD1. Germline CDR1 and CDR2: SEHNR and FQNEAQ (reference sequence). V lost 0 bases and J lost 3; bases outside the gene matches: 11. The CDR3 length is 18 residues. CDR3 in amino acids: CASSLASGTGRKDTEAFF. Written as DNA, the CDR3 is TGTGCCAGCAGCTTAGCCTCCGGGACAGGGAGAAAGGACACTGAAGCTTTCTTT.

The genes are TRBV28 and TRBJ2-5; D uncertain. CDR3 length equals 14 residues. The germline V gene encodes CDR1 MDHEN and CDR2 SYDVKM. Trimming cost V 1 base and J 5 bases, with 11 bases left between them. The CDR3 DNA sequence: TGTGCCAGCAGTTTATTGGGTCCCCTGGAGACCCAGTACTTC. Its translation: CASSLLGPLETQYF.

The V call is TRBV5-1, the J call TRBJ2-3; possible D gene TRBD1, 6 bases. The V gene's germline CDR1 is SGHRS and CDR2 YFSETQ. Trimming cost V 7 bases and J 6 bases, with 18 bases left between them. This CDR3 is 14 amino acids long. CDR3 protein: CASGGQPLYDTQYF. CDR3 DNA sequence: TGCGCCAGCGGGGGCCAGCCACTTTACGATACGCAGTATTTT.

In this sample, this clone turned up a few times. The genes are TRBV7-9 and TRBJ2-3; possibly TRBD2 for D (6 bases). Germline V CDR1 and CDR2: SEHNR, FQNEAQ (reference sequence). V lost 5 bases and J lost 2, with 11 bases in between. There are 14 residues in the CDR3. The CDR3 region is CASSDRLVTDTQYF. The CDR3 nucleotides are TGTGCCAGCAGCGACCGACTAGTCACAGATACGCAGTATTTT. Filled out from reference TRBV7-9 and TRBJ2-3, the complete variable domain reads DTGVSQNPRHKITKRGQNVTFRCDPISEHNRLYWYRQTLGQGPEFLTYFQNEAQLEKSRLLSDRFSAERPKGSFSTLEIQRTEQGDSAMYLCASSDRLVTDTQYFGPGTRLTVL.

CDR3 sequence: CASSLALYEQYF. CDR3 DNA sequence: TGTGCCAGCAGCTTAGCTTTATACGAGCAGTACTTC. The V and J genes are TRBV7-8 and TRBJ2-7; no reliable D call. Trimming took off 0 bases at V and 4 bases at J, with 4 bases between the two ends. Germline V gives CDR1 SGHVS, CDR2 FQNEAQ. The CDR3 has 12 residues.

The rearrangement joins TRBV9 to TRBJ2-7; D is possibly TRBD1 (6 bases). Germline V gene sequence: CDR1 SGDLS, CDR2 YYNGEE. V lost 2 bases to trimming and J lost 7 bases, with 19 bases between them. The CDR3 totals 15 residues. CDR3 coding DNA: TGTGCCAGCAGCGTTTCCGGGACATATCTGGGGGAGCAGTACTTC. Translated, it gives CASSVSGTYLGEQYF. Using reference TRBV9 and TRBJ2-7 for the parts outside the CDR3, the full variable domain is DSGVTQTPKHLITATGQRVTLRCSPRSGDLSVYWYQQSLDQGLQFLIQYYNGEERAKGNILERFSAQQFPDLHSELNLSSLELGDSALYFCASSVSGTYLGEQYFGPGTRLTVT.

This chain joins TRBV6-6 and TRBJ2-1; D is ambiguous. The CDR3 runs to 12 residues. Looked up from germline, CDR1 is MNHNY and CDR2 is SVGAGI (reference sequence). The V and J ends lost 5 bases and 6 bases respectively, with 8 bases between them. The CDR3 reads CASSVGVNEQFF. The CDR3 DNA sequence: TGTGCCAGCAGTGTGGGCGTCAATGAGCAGTTCTTC.

The chain uses TRBV5-1 and TRBJ2-7; 10 bases are a match to TRBD1. The J segment lost 7 bases and the V segment lost 2 bases, leaving 6 bases of the junction unmatched. The CDR3 length is 14 residues. CDR1 SGHRS and CDR2 YFSETQ come from the germline V gene. The CDR3 loop is CASSFRDRGLEQYF. DNA for the CDR3: TGCGCCAGCAGCTTCCGGGACAGGGGTCTGGAGCAGTACTTC.